The present T cell receptor (beta chain) was sequenced within a study of cytomegalovirus exposure and HLA in healthy donors. At the level of the study: In an earlier analysis, 90 million to 130 million unique TCR beta sequences were found from 150 million to 200 million T cells.

It was with 60 Vbeta and 13 Jbeta primers that the PCR ran. The assay was immunoSEQ multiplex PCR, and TCRdb's table has in-frame clones only and misses some. Seen here are under 200,000 clones, 70% to 80% observed once, and the top ten hold 0.75% to 0.8%. This CDR3 region has 16 residues. The junction had 10 bases not matched to a gene; V was cut back by 6 bases and J by 4 bases. Germline CDR1 LNHDA, CDR2 SQIVND (reference sequence). Sequenced: PBMCs. This chain uses TRBV19 with TRBJ2-1; 9 bases line up with TRBD2. The sequence was obtained from a female donor in good health and CMV-seronegative. CDR3 nucleotide sequence: TGTGCCAGTAGCAAACGGACTAGCGCAAAATACAATGAGCAGTTCTTC. Protein product: CASSKRTSAKYNEQFF. The whole variable domain, filled in from reference TRBV19 and TRBJ2-1, reads DGGITQSPKYLFRKEGQNVTLSCEQNLNHDAMYWYRQDPGQGLRLIYYSQIVNDFQKGDIAEGYSVSREKKESFPLTVTSAQKNPTAFYLCASSKRTSAKYNEQFFGPGTRLTVL.